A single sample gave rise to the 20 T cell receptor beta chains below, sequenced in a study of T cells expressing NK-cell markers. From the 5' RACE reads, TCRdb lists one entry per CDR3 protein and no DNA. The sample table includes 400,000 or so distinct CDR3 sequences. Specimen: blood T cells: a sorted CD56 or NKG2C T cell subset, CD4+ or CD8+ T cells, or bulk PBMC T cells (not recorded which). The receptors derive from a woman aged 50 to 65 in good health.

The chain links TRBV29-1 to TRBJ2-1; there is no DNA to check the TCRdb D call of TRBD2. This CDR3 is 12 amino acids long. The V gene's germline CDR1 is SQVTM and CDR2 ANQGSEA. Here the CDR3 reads CSVGRRAGEQFF.

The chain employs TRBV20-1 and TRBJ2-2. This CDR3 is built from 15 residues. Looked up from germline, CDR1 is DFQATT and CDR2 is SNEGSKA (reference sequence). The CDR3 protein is CSAGRQDWSTGELFF.

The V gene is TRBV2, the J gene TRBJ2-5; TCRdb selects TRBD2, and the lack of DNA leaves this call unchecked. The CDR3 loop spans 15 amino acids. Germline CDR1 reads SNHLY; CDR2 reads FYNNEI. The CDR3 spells CASSGGAGVVVTQYF.

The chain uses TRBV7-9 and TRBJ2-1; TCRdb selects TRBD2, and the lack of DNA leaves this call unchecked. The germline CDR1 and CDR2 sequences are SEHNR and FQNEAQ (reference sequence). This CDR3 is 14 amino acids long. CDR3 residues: CASGAGGPGNEQFF.

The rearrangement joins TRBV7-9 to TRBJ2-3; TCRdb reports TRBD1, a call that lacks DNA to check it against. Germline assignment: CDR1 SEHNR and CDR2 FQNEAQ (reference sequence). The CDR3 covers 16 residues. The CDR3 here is CASSPNPGLAENTQYF. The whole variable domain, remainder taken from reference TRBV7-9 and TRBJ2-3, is DTGVSQNPRHKITKRGQNVTFRCDPISEHNRLYWYRQTLGQGPEFLTYFQNEAQLEKSRLLSDRFSAERPKGSFSTLEIQRTEQGDSAMYLCASSPNPGLAENTQYFGPGTRLTVL.

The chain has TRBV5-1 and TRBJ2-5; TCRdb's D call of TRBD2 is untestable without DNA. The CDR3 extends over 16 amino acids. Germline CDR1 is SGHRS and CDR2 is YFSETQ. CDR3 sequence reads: CASSAGLLNPQETQYF.

CDR3 amino acids: CSARRLGTNFNEQFF. The chain carries TRBV20-1 and TRBJ2-1; TCRdb returns TRBD2, unconfirmable since there is no DNA. CDR1 is DFQATT and CDR2 is SNEGSKA in the germline V gene (reference sequence). The CDR3 runs 15 residues.

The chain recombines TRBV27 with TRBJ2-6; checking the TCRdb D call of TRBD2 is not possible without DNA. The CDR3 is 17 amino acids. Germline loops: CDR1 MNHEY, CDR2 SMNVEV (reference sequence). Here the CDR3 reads CASTVLAGGVGANVLTF.

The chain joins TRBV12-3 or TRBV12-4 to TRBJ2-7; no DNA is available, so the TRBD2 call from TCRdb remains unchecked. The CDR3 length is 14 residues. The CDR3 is CASSPSGSPIEQYF.

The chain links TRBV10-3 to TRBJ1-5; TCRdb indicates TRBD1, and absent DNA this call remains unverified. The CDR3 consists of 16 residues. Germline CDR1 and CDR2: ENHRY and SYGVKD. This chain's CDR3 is CAISESQGFSNQPQHF.

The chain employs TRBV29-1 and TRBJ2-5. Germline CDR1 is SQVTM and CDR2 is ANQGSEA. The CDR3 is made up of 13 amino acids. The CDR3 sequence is CSVGGPSQETQYF. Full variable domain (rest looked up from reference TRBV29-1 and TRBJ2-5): SAVISQKPSRDICQRGTSLTIQCQVDSQVTMMFWYRQQPGQSLTLIATANQGSEATYESGFVIDKFPISRPNLTFSTLTVSNMSPEDSSIYLCSVGGPSQETQYFGPGTRLLVL.

The chain's CDR3 is CASNSEADNEQFF. The V and J genes are TRBV5-1 and TRBJ2-1. The CDR3 totals 13 residues. CDR1 is SGHRS, CDR2 YFSETQ, per germline.

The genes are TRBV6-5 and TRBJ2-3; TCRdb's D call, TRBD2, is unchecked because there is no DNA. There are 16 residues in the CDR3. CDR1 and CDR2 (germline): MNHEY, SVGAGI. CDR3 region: CASSSLLSGNTDTQYF.

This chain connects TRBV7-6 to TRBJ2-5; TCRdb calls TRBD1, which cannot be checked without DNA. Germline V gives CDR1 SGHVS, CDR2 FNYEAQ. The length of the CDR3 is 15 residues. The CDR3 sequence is CASSLVPGRTETQYF.

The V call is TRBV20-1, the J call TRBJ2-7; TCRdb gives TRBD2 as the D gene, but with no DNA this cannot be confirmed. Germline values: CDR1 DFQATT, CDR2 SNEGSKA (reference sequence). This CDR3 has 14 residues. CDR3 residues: CSARLSGRRDEQYF.

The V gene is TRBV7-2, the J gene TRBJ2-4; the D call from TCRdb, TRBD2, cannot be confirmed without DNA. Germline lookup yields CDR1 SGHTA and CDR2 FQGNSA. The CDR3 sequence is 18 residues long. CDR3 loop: CASSRETSGRRAKNIQYF.

CDR3 in amino acids: CASSPPGAEETQYF. This sequence joins TRBV18 and TRBJ2-5; TCRdb designates TRBD1, a call that cannot be tested without DNA. This CDR3 has 14 amino acids. CDR1 KGHSH and CDR2 LQKENI come from the germline V gene.

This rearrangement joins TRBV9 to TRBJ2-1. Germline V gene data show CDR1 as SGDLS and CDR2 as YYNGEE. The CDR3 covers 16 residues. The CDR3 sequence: CASSVGPQGSYNEQFF.

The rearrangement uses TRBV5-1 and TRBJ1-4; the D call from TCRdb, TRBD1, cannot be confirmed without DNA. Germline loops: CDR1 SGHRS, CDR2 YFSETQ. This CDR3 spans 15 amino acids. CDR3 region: CASSLATGKEEKLFF.

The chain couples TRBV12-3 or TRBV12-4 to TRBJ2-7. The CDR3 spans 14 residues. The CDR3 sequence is CASSREAGLYEQYF.